This T cell receptor (beta chain) stems from a study of beta chain features in type 1 diabetes. Germline CDR1 reads KGHSH; CDR2 reads LQKENI. This CDR3 region has 18 residues. Unmatched junction bases numbered 8, after V lost 3 bases and J lost 0 bases. As every portion of the isolated RNA was reverse transcribed, the sequencing read expressed TCRB transcripts. Libraries were prepared by immunoSEQ multiplex PCR; TCRdb keeps only in-frame clonotypes and omits some of them. The table has almost 350,000 clones, around 9% seen once. Whole-study findings and limits: Type 1 diabetes patients had TCRB CDR3s that were shorter (moderately but significantly so) in all four CD4+ subsets. Lower insertion and higher deletion counts appeared at VDJ junctions in type 1 diabetes patients. For patients and controls alike, PCR might favor shorter templates to the same degree.

This clone showed up just a few times. Its antigen is not identified. What was sequenced was central memory CD4+ T cells from blood. This chain uses TRBV18 with TRBJ2-6, with 7 bases aligning to TRBD1. The sequence was obtained from a man aged 25 to 40 with type 1 diabetes. In DNA, the CDR3 is TGTGCCAGCTCACCCTCGGGACAGCTTTCCTCTGGGGCCAACGTCCTGACTTTC. Translated: CASSPSGQLSSGANVLTF. The full variable domain, in which reference TRBV18 and TRBJ2-6 provide the parts outside the CDR3, is NAGVMQNPRHLVRRRGQEARLRCSPMKGHSHVYWYRQLPEEGLKFMVYLQKENIIDESGMPKERFSAEFPKEGPSILRIQQVVRGDSAAYFCASSPSGQLSSGANVLTFGAGSRLTVL.